Presented here are 27 T cell receptor beta chains from one specimen sequenced in a study of T cell responses to AZD1222 COVID-19 vaccine (dated by TCRdb to about 2021). The sample's time point, from its label and the paper: about 28 days (+/-7) after the second vaccine dose. Libraries were built with the immunoSEQ multiplex PCR assay. As stored in TCRdb, this immuneACCESS dataset retains in-frame rearrangements with V and J assigned. A fraction of the clones does not appear; measured against another copy, unresolved V genes explain less than half of the discrepancy, and the remainder lacks a known reason. Here the sample has 150,000 to 200,000 clones; around 90% occur a single time. The ten largest clones capture about 1% of the sample. Specimen: peripheral blood, collected 28 days after the second AZD1222 dose. These receptors came from an adult who received the AZD1222 COVID-19 vaccine.

V usage is TRBV2 and J usage is TRBJ2-1, with D unresolved. CDR1 is SNHLY and CDR2 is FYNNEI in the germline V gene. V was cut by 4 bases and J by 2 bases, with 12 bases left in between. The CDR3 consists of 15 residues. The CDR3 here is CASSVGQLTYNEQFF. CDR3 nucleotides: TGTGCCAGCAGTGTGGGTCAGTTAACCTACAATGAGCAGTTCTTC.

The J gene is TRBJ1-5, the V gene TRBV13, with D tentatively TRBD1 (6 bases). This CDR3 contains 15 residues. CDR1 is PRHDT and CDR2 is FYEKMQ in the germline V gene (reference sequence). V lost 3 bases and J 2 bases, leaving 11 bases between the germline ends. The CDR3, as DNA: TGTGCCAGCAGCTTCGGGGGGCGCGGCAATCAGCCCCAGCATTTT. It codes for CASSFGGRGNQPQHF.

The rearrangement joins TRBV19 to TRBJ1-1, with no clear D. V lost 2 bases and J lost 5, with 15 bases in between. Germline CDR1 reads LNHDA; CDR2 reads SQIVND (reference sequence). This CDR3 spans 15 amino acids. The CDR3 here is CASSIFLRGSTEAFF. CDR3 DNA: TGTGCCAGTAGTATATTCCTCCGAGGGTCGACTGAAGCTTTCTTT.

The V gene is TRBV6-1, the J gene TRBJ2-5; 11 nucleotides agree with TRBD2. Trimming cost V 1 base and J 3 bases; bases outside gene matches: 10. This CDR3 comprises 18 residues. The germline V gene encodes CDR1 MNHNS and CDR2 SASEGT. The CDR3 loop reads CASSEEWLAGGREETQYF. In DNA, the CDR3 is TGTGCCAGCAGTGAAGAATGGCTAGCGGGGGGCCGAGAAGAGACCCAGTACTTC.

This chain connects TRBV7-6 to TRBJ1-3, with 8 bases identical to TRBD1. Trimming cost V 1 base and J 2 bases; bases outside gene matches: 10. Germline-derived CDR1 and CDR2 are SGHVS and FNYEAQ. This CDR3 has 18 amino acids. CDR3 residues: CASSLGQGAAETGNTIYF. The CDR3, as DNA: TGTGCCAGCAGCTTAGGCCAGGGGGCAGCAGAAACTGGAAACACCATATATTTT.

This chain joins TRBV13 and TRBJ1-1, with unresolved D. Germline V CDR1 and CDR2: PRHDT, FYEKMQ (reference sequence). V was trimmed by 0 bases and J by 5 bases, leaving 10 bases between them. CDR3 length: 14 amino acids. The CDR3 DNA reads as TGTGCCAGCAGCTTAGGGGGGTTCGGGACTGAAGCTTTCTTT. The encoded protein is CASSLGGFGTEAFF.

J is TRBJ1-5 and V is TRBV10-1; 7 bases map to TRBD1. The germline V gene has CDR1 WNHNN and CDR2 SYGVQD (reference sequence). Trimming cost V 11 bases and J 0 bases; bases outside gene matches: 13. The CDR3 totals 16 residues. CDR3 region: CAARGGGLLSNQPQHF. The CDR3 bases are TGCGCCGCAAGGGGAGGGGGCCTTCTTAGCAATCAGCCCCAGCATTTT.

The V call is TRBV29-1, the J call TRBJ2-5; 10 nucleotides agree with TRBD2. V shed 2 bases, J shed 2 bases, and the junction held 2 bases outside the gene matches. Germline CDR1 reads SQVTM; CDR2 reads ANQGSEA. The CDR3 is 14 residues long. DNA of the CDR3: TGCAGCGTTGAAAAGGGACTAGCGCAAGAGACCCAGTACTTC. It is translated as CSVEKGLAQETQYF.

A single count supports this clone. J is TRBJ1-2 and V is TRBV3-1 (or the pseudogene TRBV3-2), with D uncertain. The CDR3 runs 13 residues. Germline CDR1 is LGHDT and CDR2 is YNNKEL (reference sequence). The V and J ends lost 3 bases and 8 bases respectively, with 13 bases between them. CDR3: CASSHLTPSGYTF. The CDR3 coding sequence is TGTGCCAGCAGCCACCTTACTCCCTCCGGCTACACCTTC.

The chain couples TRBV27 to TRBJ2-3; D gene ambiguous. CDR1 MNHEY and CDR2 SMNVEV come from the germline V gene (reference sequence). The V end was cut by 8 bases, the J end by 0 bases, with 12 bases between. This CDR3 has 14 residues. The CDR3 nucleotides read TGTGCCAGCGCAACTTCTTACAGCACAGATACGCAGTATTTT. Its translation is CASATSYSTDTQYF.

As DNA, the CDR3 is TGTGCCAGTAGTACCAGGGGTGACGGGTATGAGACCCAGTACTTC. Translating gives CASSTRGDGYETQYF. The chain recombines TRBV19 with TRBJ2-5; D possibly corresponds to TRBD1 (6 bases). With 4 bases removed from V and 5 bases from J, the gap between germline ends came to 17 bases. The CDR3 loop spans 15 amino acids. Germline values: CDR1 LNHDA, CDR2 SQIVND (reference sequence). Complete variable domain (other parts from reference TRBV19 and TRBJ2-5): DGGITQSPKYLFRKEGQNVTLSCEQNLNHDAMYWYRQDPGQGLRLIYYSQIVNDFQKGDIAEGYSVSREKKESFPLTVTSAQKNPTAFYLCASSTRGDGYETQYFGPGTRLLVL.

CDR3 region: CAISQGQGTPFGHEQFF. The CDR3, as DNA: TGTGCCATCAGCCAGGGACAGGGGACTCCCTTTGGGCATGAGCAGTTCTTC. The genes are TRBV10-3 and TRBJ2-1; 10 nucleotides match TRBD1. The germline gives CDR1 ENHRY, CDR2 SYGVKD. With 6 bases clipped from V and 8 bases from J, the junction kept 16 bases outside the gene matches. The length of the CDR3 is 17 residues.

V and J are TRBV7-9 and TRBJ1-2; D unresolved. Germline assignment: CDR1 SEHNR and CDR2 FQNEAQ (reference sequence). Between the trimmed V and J ends, which lost 11 bases and 4 bases, there was a span of 14 bases. The CDR3 is made up of 12 amino acids. In nucleotides, the CDR3 is TGTGCCGGTTCTCTTGAGGGCTATGGCTACACCTTC. Protein sequence: CAGSLEGYGYTF.

This rearrangement joins TRBV3-1 (or the pseudogene TRBV3-2) to TRBJ1-1; D is unclear. Per germline, CDR1 LGHDT and CDR2 YNNKEL (reference sequence). The CDR3 has 13 residues. V shed 3 bases and J shed 5 bases, with 10 bases lying between them. CDR3 DNA: TGTGCCAGCAGCCACTGGAGTGGGACTGAAGCTTTCTTT. This translates into CASSHWSGTEAFF.

The chain uses TRBV5-8 and TRBJ1-3; 8 nucleotides align to TRBD1. Germline CDR1 is SGHTS and CDR2 is YDEGEE. This CDR3 spans 17 amino acids. Germline trimming cut 0 bases from V and 2 bases from J; bases unmatched to any gene: 7. The CDR3 region has the DNA TGTGCCAGCAGCTTGGGGGGCAGGGGGCTCCCTGGAAACACCATATATTTT. It is translated as CASSLGGRGLPGNTIYF.

This chain connects TRBV19 to TRBJ1-1, with D hard to call. Trimming removed 3 bases at V and 11 bases at J, with 13 bases between. This CDR3 is 12 amino acids long. Germline loops: CDR1 LNHDA, CDR2 SQIVND (reference sequence). DNA for the CDR3: TGTGCCAGTAGTATTATAGGCAGAGGGGCTTTCTTT. Its protein product is CASSIIGRGAFF.

The gene calls are TRBV5-1 and TRBJ2-1, with D uncertain. The CDR3 contains 12 residues. Trimming left V 3 bases short and J 5 bases short, with 6 bases between. Per germline, CDR1 SGHRS and CDR2 YFSETQ. CDR3 nucleotide sequence: TGCGCCAGCAGCTCTGATCACAATGAGCAGTTCTTC. This sequence encodes CASSSDHNEQFF.

V and J are TRBV4-1 and TRBJ2-7; D is possibly TRBD1 (6 bases). The germline V gene encodes CDR1 MGHRA and CDR2 YSYEKL. V lost 4 bases, J lost 3 bases, and 10 bases lay in between. CDR3 length: 13 amino acids. CDR3 nucleotide sequence: TGCGCCAGCAGCCCAACAGGGAGCTACGAGCAGTACTTC. It specifies CASSPTGSYEQYF.

The rearrangement links TRBV18 to TRBJ2-2, with no clear D. The germline gives CDR1 KGHSH, CDR2 LQKENI. Trimming cost V 3 bases and J 3 bases, with 11 bases left between them. The CDR3 has 15 amino acids. The CDR3 DNA reads as TGTGCCAGCTCACCCGTTACGGTGGACACCGGGGAGCTGTTTTTT. Its translation: CASSPVTVDTGELFF.

This clone showed up just once. The chain has TRBV29-1 and TRBJ1-2; weak D call: TRBD1 (5 bases). The CDR3 sequence is 13 residues long. Trimming took 7 bases from V and 0 from J, leaving 12 bases between them. CDR1 SQVTM and CDR2 ANQGSEA come from the germline V gene. Here the CDR3 reads CSDWGAANYGYTF. CDR3 DNA sequence: TGCAGCGACTGGGGCGCAGCTAACTATGGCTACACCTTC.

The chain carries TRBV18 and TRBJ1-2; no reliable D call. The CDR3 is 13 residues long. Looked up from germline, CDR1 is KGHSH and CDR2 is LQKENI. V was trimmed by 3 bases and J by 6 bases, leaving 11 bases between them. Written as DNA, the CDR3 is TGTGCCAGCTCACCTACCGGGGAGGATGGCTACACCTTC. Translating gives CASSPTGEDGYTF.

The CDR3 loop reads CASSRASGEQYF. The CDR3, as DNA: TGCGCCAGCAGTCGGGCTAGCGGCGAGCAGTACTTC. This chain connects TRBV5-1 to TRBJ2-7, with 7 positions matching TRBD2. Germline CDR1 and CDR2: SGHRS and YFSETQ. This CDR3 spans 12 amino acids. With V trimmed by 5 bases and J by 6 bases, 5 bases remained unmatched.

The rearrangement uses TRBV28 and TRBJ1-5, with D unclear. This CDR3 is 14 amino acids long. The V end was cut by 4 bases, the J end by 6 bases, with 13 bases between. The germline V gene has CDR1 MDHEN and CDR2 SYDVKM. CDR3: CASSYDIGGQPQHF. The DNA of the CDR3 is TGTGCCAGCAGTTATGACATAGGAGGTCAGCCCCAGCATTTT.

The rearrangement links TRBV5-6 to TRBJ1-2, with D uncertain. Germline V lookup: CDR1 SGHDT, CDR2 YYEEEE. V lost 0 bases and J 4 bases, leaving 7 bases between the germline ends. The CDR3 spans 13 residues. The CDR3 spells CASSLVSGYGYTF. The CDR3 DNA reads as TGTGCCAGCAGCTTGGTCAGTGGCTATGGCTACACCTTC.

This chain uses TRBV6-2 or TRBV6-3 with TRBJ1-5, with D maybe TRBD1 (5 bases). The CDR3 has 14 amino acids. Trimming shortened V by 5 bases and J by 6 bases, and 14 bases separated the two germline ends. CDR1 is MNHEY, CDR2 SVGEGT, per germline. In DNA, the CDR3 is TGTGCCAGCAGTATACAACAGGCACCTCAGCCCCAGCATTTT. It specifies CASSIQQAPQPQHF.

This chain uses TRBV5-1 with TRBJ1-1, with D possibly being TRBD1 (5 bases). In germline, CDR1 is SGHRS, CDR2 YFSETQ. The CDR3 has 12 amino acids. V was trimmed by 5 bases and J by 4 bases, leaving 9 bases between them. CDR3 region: CASREGITEAFF. CDR3 nucleotide sequence: TGCGCCAGCAGAGAGGGGATCACTGAAGCTTTCTTT.

J is TRBJ2-3 and V is TRBV5-6; either TRBD1 or TRBD2 may fit D (5 bases each). The CDR3 runs 14 residues. Trimming shortened V by 4 bases and J by 2 bases, and 11 bases separated the two germline ends. Germline assignment: CDR1 SGHDT and CDR2 YYEEEE. The CDR3 DNA sequence: TGTGCCAGCAGCCCTGGGACCTTCACAGATACGCAGTATTTT. This sequence encodes CASSPGTFTDTQYF.